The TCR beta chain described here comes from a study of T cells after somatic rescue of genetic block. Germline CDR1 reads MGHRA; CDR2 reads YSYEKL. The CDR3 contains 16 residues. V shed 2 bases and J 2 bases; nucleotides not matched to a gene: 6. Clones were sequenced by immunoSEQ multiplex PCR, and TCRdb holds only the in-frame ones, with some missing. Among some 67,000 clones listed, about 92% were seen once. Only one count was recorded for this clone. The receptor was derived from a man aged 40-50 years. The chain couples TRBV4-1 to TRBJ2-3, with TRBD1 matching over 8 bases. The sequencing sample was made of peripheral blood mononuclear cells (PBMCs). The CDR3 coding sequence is TGCGCCAGCAGCCAACTCGGGACAGGTAACACAGATACGCAGTATTTT. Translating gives CASSQLGTGNTDTQYF.